This T cell receptor (beta chain) was sequenced in a study of shared clonotypes between healthy human individuals. This CDR3 is built from 15 residues. The germline gives CDR1 MGHRA, CDR2 YSYEKL. V was clipped by 3 bases and J by 8 bases; unmatched bases: 8. Only in-frame clones appear in the TCRdb table, and some are missing; sequencing was by immunoSEQ multiplex PCR. This repertoire shows 2 million to 3 million clones, over 85% found once; its top ten account for more than 0.35%. The TCR sequence derives from a man aged 18 to 35 in good health. Some clones in this sample may be carry-over from other donors' samples. The chain links TRBV4-1 to TRBJ2-1; 9 bases are a match to TRBD1. Material for sequencing was naive CD4+ T cells from PBMCs. Subset given: CD45RA+ positively selected. The CDR3 loop is CASSQPGQGPHEQFF. Here the CDR3 DNA reads TGCGCCAGCAGCCAGCCGGGACAGGGCCCCCATGAGCAGTTCTTC.